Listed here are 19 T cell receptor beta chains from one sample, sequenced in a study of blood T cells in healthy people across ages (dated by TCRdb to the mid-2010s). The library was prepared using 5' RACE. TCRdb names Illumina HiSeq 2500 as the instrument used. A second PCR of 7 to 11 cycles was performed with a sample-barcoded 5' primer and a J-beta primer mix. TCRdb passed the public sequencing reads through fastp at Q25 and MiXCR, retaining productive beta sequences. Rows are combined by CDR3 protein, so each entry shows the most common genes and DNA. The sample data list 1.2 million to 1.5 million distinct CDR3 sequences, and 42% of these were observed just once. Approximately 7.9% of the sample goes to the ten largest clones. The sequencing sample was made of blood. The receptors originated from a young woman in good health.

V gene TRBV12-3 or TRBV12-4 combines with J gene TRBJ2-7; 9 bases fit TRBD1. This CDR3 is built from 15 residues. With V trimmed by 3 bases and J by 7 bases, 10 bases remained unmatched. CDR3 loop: CASSFRDRESGEQYF. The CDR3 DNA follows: TGTGCCAGCAGTTTCCGGGACAGGGAGTCGGGGGAGCAGTACTTC.

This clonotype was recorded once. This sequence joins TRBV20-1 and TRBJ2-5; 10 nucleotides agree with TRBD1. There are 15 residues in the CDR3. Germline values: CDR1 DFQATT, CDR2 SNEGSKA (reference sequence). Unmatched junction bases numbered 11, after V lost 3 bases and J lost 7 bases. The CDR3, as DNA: TGCAGTGCTAGCCCCGGGACAGGGGCGTTGGTGACCCAGTACTTC. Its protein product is CSASPGTGALVTQYF.

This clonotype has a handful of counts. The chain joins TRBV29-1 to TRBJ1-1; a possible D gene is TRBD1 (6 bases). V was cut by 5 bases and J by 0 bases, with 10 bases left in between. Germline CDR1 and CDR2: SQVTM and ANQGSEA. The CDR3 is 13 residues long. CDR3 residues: CSVRGQLNTEAFF. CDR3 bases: TGCAGCGTTCGTGGACAGTTGAACACTGAAGCTTTCTTT.

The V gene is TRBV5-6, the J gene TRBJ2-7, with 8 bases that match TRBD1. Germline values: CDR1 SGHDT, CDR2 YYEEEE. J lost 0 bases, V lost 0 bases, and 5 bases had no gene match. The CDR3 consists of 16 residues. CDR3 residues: CASSLAAGTGSYEQYF. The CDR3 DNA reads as TGTGCCAGCAGCTTGGCCGCCGGGACAGGCTCCTACGAGCAGTACTTC.

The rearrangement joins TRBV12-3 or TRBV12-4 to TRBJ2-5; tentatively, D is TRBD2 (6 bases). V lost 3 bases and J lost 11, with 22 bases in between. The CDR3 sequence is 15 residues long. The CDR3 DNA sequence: TGTGCCAGCAGTTTCGGAGGGCGGACGGAGAATGAGCAGTACTTC. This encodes CASSFGGRTENEQYF.

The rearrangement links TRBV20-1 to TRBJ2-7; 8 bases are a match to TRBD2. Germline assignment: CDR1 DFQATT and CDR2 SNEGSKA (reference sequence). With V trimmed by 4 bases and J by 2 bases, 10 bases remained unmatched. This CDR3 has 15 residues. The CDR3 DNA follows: TGCAGTGCTACTGAACCGGGACTAGTGGCCTACGAGCAGTACTTC. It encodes CSATEPGLVAYEQYF.

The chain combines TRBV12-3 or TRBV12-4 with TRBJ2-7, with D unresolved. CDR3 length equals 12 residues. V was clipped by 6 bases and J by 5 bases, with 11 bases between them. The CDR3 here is CASRFSSHEQYF. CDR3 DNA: TGTGCCAGCAGGTTTTCATCCCACGAGCAGTACTTC.

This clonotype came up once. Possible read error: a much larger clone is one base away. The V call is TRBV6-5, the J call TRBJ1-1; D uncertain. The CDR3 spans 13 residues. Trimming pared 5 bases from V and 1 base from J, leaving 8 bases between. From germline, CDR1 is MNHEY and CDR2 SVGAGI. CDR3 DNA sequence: TGTGCCAGCAGTGTCAATTCGAACACTGAAGCTTTCTTT. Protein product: CASSVNSNTEAFF.

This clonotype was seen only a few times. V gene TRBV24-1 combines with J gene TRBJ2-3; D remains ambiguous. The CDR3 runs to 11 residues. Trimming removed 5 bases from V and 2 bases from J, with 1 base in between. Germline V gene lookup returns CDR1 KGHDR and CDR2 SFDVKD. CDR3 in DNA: TGTGCCACCAGTGTCACAGATACGCAGTATTTT. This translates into CATSVTDTQYF.

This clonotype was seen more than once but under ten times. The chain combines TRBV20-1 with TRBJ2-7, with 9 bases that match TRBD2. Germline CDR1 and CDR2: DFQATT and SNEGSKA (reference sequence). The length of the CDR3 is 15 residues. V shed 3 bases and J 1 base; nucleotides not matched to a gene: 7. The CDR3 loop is CSARTSLAGSYEQYF. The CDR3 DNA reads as TGCAGTGCTAGGACGTCCCTAGCGGGATCCTACGAGCAGTACTTC.

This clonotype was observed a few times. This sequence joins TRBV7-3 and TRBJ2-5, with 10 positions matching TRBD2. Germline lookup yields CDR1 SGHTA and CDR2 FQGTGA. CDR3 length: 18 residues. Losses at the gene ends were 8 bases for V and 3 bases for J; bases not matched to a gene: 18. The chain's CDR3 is CASYPLAGGLPVEETQYF. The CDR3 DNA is TGTGCCAGCTACCCCTTAGCGGGGGGTCTACCCGTTGAAGAGACCCAGTACTTC.

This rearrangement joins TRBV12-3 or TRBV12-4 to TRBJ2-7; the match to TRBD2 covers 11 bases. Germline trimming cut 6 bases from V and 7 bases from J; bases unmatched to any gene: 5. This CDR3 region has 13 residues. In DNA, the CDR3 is TGTGCCAGCAGGATAGCGGGAGGGCCAGAGCAGTACTTC. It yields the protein CASRIAGGPEQYF.

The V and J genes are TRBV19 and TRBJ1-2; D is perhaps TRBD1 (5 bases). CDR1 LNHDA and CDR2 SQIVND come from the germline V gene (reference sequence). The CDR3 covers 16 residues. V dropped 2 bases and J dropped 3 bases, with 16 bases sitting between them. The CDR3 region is CASSIRGSSSYYGYTF. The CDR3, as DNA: TGTGCCAGTAGTATACGGGGCAGCAGTTCGTACTATGGCTACACCTTC.

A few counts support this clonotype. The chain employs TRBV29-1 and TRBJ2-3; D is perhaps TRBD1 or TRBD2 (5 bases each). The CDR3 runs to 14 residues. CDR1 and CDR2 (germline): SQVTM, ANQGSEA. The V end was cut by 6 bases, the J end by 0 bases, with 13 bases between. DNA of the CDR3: TGCAGCGTGGGGACCGCGTCTAGCACAGATACGCAGTATTTT. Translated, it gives CSVGTASSTDTQYF.

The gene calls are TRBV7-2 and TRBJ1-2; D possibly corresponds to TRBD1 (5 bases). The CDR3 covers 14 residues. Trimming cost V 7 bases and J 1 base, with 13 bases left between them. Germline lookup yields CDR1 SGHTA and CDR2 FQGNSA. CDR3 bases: TGTGCCAGCACCCTATCAGGGAATAACTATGGCTACACCTTC. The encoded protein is CASTLSGNNYGYTF.

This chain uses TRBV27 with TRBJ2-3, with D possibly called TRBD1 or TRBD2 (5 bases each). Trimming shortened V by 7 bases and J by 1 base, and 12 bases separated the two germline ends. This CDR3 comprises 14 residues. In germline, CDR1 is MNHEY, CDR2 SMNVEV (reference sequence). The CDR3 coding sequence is TGTGCCAGCACCCAATTGGGGGGCACAGATACGCAGTATTTT. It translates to CASTQLGGTDTQYF.

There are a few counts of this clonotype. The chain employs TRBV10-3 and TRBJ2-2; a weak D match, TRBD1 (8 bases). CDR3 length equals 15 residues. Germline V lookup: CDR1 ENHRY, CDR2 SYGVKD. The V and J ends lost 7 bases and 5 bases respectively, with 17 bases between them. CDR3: CAITPGQGGTGELFF. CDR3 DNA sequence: TGTGCCATCACCCCTGGACAGGGAGGGACCGGGGAGCTGTTTTTT.

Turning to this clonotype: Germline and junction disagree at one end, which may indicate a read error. CDR3 nucleotide sequence: TGCGCCTGGGGGCCTTACAATGAGCAGTTCTTC. Amino acids: CAWGPYNEQFF. V and J are TRBV7-3 and TRBJ2-1; D might be TRBD1 (6 bases). The CDR3 extends over 11 amino acids. Germline lookup yields CDR1 SGHTA and CDR2 FQGTGA.

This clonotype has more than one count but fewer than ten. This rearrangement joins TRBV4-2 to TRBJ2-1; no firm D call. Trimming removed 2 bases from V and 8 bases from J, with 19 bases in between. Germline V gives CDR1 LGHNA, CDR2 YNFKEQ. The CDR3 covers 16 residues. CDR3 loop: CASSQSGSMVGDEQFF. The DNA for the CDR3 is TGTGCCAGCAGCCAATCTGGTTCAATGGTCGGCGATGAGCAGTTCTTC.